The 9 T cell receptor beta chains listed next were all sequenced from one sample in a study of cytomegalovirus exposure and HLA in healthy donors. The PCR made use of 60 Vbeta and 13 Jbeta primers. The table came from immunoSEQ multiplex PCR; TCRdb's copy has only in-frame clones and leaves some out. This table has fewer than 350,000 clones, 70% to 90% appearing once. The sequencing sample was made of PBMCs. The receptors were sampled from a woman aged 18-29 years in good health and CMV-seronegative.

The chain recombines TRBV19 with TRBJ2-7; 7 bases fit TRBD2. Germline assignment: CDR1 LNHDA and CDR2 SQIVND (reference sequence). With 4 bases clipped from V and 0 bases from J, the junction kept 0 bases outside the gene matches. This CDR3 comprises 13 residues. In DNA form, the CDR3 reads TGTGCCAGTAGTAGGGAGGGCTCCTACGAGCAGTACTTC. It is translated as CASSREGSYEQYF.

The gene calls are TRBV18 and TRBJ1-2, with D possibly being TRBD1 (5 bases). This CDR3 comprises 14 residues. V gave up 0 bases and J gave up 8 bases, with 13 bases separating them. Germline values: CDR1 KGHSH, CDR2 LQKENI. The CDR3 DNA sequence: TGTGCCAGCTCACCACCGGGTTCGACAGTCGGCTACACCTTC. Its translation is CASSPPGSTVGYTF.

The chain couples TRBV30 to TRBJ1-2; D may be TRBD1 (5 bases). This CDR3 contains 17 residues. Trimming pared 0 bases from V and 3 bases from J, leaving 20 bases between. From germline, CDR1 is GTSNPN and CDR2 SVGIG (reference sequence). The DNA of the CDR3 is TGTGCCTGGAGTGTACCTCCCTGGACACCAACTTACTATGGCTACACCTTC. Its translation: CAWSVPPWTPTYYGYTF.

The chain links TRBV11-2 to TRBJ1-1; TRBD1 is a possible D gene (6 bases). The V end was cut by 5 bases, the J end by 10 bases, with 14 bases between. The germline V gene encodes CDR1 SGHAT and CDR2 FQNNGV. The CDR3 loop spans 12 amino acids. CDR3 coding DNA: TGTGCCAGCAGCACAATGGGACAAGGAGCTTTCTTT. It is translated as CASSTMGQGAFF.

V is TRBV15 and J is TRBJ2-5; TRBD2 matches 12 bases. The CDR3 loop spans 19 amino acids. In germline, CDR1 is LNHNV, CDR2 YYDKDF (reference sequence). V dropped 6 bases and J dropped 5; count of bases not matched to a gene: 19. The CDR3 DNA follows: TGTGCCACCAGTACCCGGGGACTAGCGGGCCCCGGATGGGGGGAGACCCAGTACTTC. This gives the protein CATSTRGLAGPGWGETQYF.

V and J are TRBV11-2 and TRBJ2-5, with TRBD1 matching over 7 bases. The CDR3 runs 17 residues. CDR1 and CDR2 from the germline V gene are SGHAT and FQNNGV. Trimming at V came to 2 bases and at J to 5 bases, leaving 14 bases not matched to a gene. The CDR3 region has the DNA TGTGCCAGCAGCTTAATGGGCCGACAGGGTCGGAGGGAGACCCAGTACTTC. Its protein is CASSLMGRQGRRETQYF.

The chain joins TRBV2 to TRBJ1-2, with D perhaps matching TRBD1 (5 bases). Looked up from germline, CDR1 is SNHLY and CDR2 is FYNNEI. Trimming removed 5 bases at V and 2 bases at J, with 15 bases between. This CDR3 comprises 15 residues. This CDR3 is CASSTQGGPNYGYTF. For the CDR3, the DNA is TGTGCCAGCAGTACGCAGGGAGGGCCAAACTATGGCTACACCTTC.

The chain has TRBV25-1 and TRBJ2-7; D not resolved. V was shortened by 7 bases and J by 1 base, with 14 bases between the two germline ends. Germline loops: CDR1 MGHDK, CDR2 SYGVNS. There are 14 residues in the CDR3. The CDR3: CASTPSPPSYEQYF. In DNA, the CDR3 is TGTGCCAGCACCCCGAGCCCTCCTTCCTACGAGCAGTACTTC.

This clone was observed once. The V gene is TRBV19, the J gene TRBJ2-5; 7 nucleotides match TRBD1. CDR1 and CDR2 (germline): LNHDA, SQIVND (reference sequence). V lost 5 bases to trimming and J lost 4 bases; unmatched junction nucleotides: 7. The CDR3 length is 14 residues. CDR3 in amino acids: CASSAGQVRETQYF. In DNA form, the CDR3 reads TGTGCCAGTAGTGCCGGACAGGTGAGAGAGACCCAGTACTTC.